Following are 15 T cell receptor beta chains from one sample sequenced in a study of regulatory T cells in long-lasting Graves disease. In building TCR beta libraries, iRepertoire HTBI primers were used together with Arm-PCR of CDR3 regions. MiXCR, run by TCRdb on the multiplex PCR reads, gives a single entry per CDR3 protein. The profile shows 440,000 or so distinct CDR3 sequences, about 15% of them singletons. Time point noted: newly diagnosed GD, antithyroid drugs for less than 3 months. The TCR library was made from RNA that had been extracted from PBMCs in TRIzol. These same data were also listed under a study on T cells in Graves' hyperthyroidism and ophthalmopathy.

The starting material was peripheral blood mononuclear cells (PBMCs), obtained at new diagnosis, from a patient treated with antithyroid drugs. All receptors derive from a woman under 40 with Graves disease.

CDR3 nucleotides: TGTGCCAGCAGTCCCGATCCACTCTCCCTAGCGGACCTCTACAATGAGCAGTTCTTC. Its translation: CASSPDPLSLADLYNEQFF. This chain uses TRBV6-1 with TRBJ2-1, with 7 nucleotides matching TRBD2. The CDR3 contains 19 residues. Unmatched junction bases numbered 19, after V lost 5 bases and J lost 3 bases. The germline V gene has CDR1 MNHNS and CDR2 SASEGT.

This clonotype has ten or more counts. J is TRBJ2-7 and V is TRBV18; TRBD2 agrees at 15 bases. CDR1 KGHSH and CDR2 LQKENI come from the germline V gene. The CDR3 loop spans 16 amino acids. J was trimmed by 3 bases and V by 3 bases; bases with no gene match: 3. The CDR3 protein is CASSPKGLAGGYEQYF. The CDR3 bases are TGTGCCAGCTCACCCAAGGGACTAGCGGGAGGCTACGAGCAGTACTTC.

The table lists this clonotype with many counts. The gene calls are TRBV18 and TRBJ2-7; TRBD1 matches 7 bases. The V gene end was trimmed by 3 bases and the J gene end by 1 base; junction bases not matched to a gene: 6. The CDR3 spans 15 residues. The germline CDR1 and CDR2 sequences are KGHSH and LQKENI. Written as DNA, the CDR3 is TGTGCCAGCTCACCCCGGGACAGCTCTTCCTACGAGCAGTACTTC. Residues: CASSPRDSSSYEQYF.

The chain links TRBV29-1 to TRBJ2-1; 8 bases agree with TRBD2. V shed 7 bases and J 5 bases; nucleotides not matched to a gene: 10. Germline V lookup: CDR1 SQVTM, CDR2 ANQGSEA. The CDR3 is 14 residues long. The CDR3 is CSAIAGFFNNEQFF. Written as DNA, the CDR3 is TGCAGCGCCATAGCGGGGTTCTTTAACAATGAGCAGTTCTTC.

This clonotype was detected once. The gene calls are TRBV29-1 and TRBJ2-5; no reliable D call. V was clipped by 3 bases and J by 3 bases, with 14 bases between them. The CDR3 is 14 residues long. The germline V gene has CDR1 SQVTM and CDR2 ANQGSEA. CDR3 in DNA: TGCAGCGTTGATGGGGTTTGGCCGGAAGAGACCCAGTACTTC. Translated: CSVDGVWPEETQYF.

This clonotype appeared a few times. The chain employs TRBV4-1 and TRBJ2-1, with 12 nucleotides matching TRBD2. Per the germline V gene, CDR1 is MGHRA and CDR2 is YSYEKL. CDR3 length: 17 amino acids. V lost 4 bases to trimming and J lost 7 bases; unmatched junction nucleotides: 11. CDR3 residues: CASSPPPLTSGRNEQFF. CDR3 DNA: TGCGCCAGCAGCCCCCCCCCTCTCACTAGCGGGAGGAATGAGCAGTTCTTC.

This clonotype was seen many times. This chain links TRBV3-1 with TRBJ2-7; the D gene is possibly TRBD1 (5 bases). This CDR3 region has 11 residues. With 3 bases removed from V and 6 bases from J, the gap between germline ends came to 6 bases. Germline V lookup: CDR1 LGHDT, CDR2 YNNKEL (reference sequence). The CDR3 DNA follows: TGTGCCAGCAGCCACAGGGCCGAGCAGTACTTC. This codes for CASSHRAEQYF.

This clonotype was seen at least ten times. The chain couples TRBV20-1 to TRBJ2-5, with TRBD1 as a possible D gene (5 bases). Per germline, CDR1 DFQATT and CDR2 SNEGSKA (reference sequence). With 2 bases removed from V and 5 bases from J, the gap between germline ends came to 12 bases. The CDR3 contains 13 residues. The CDR3 nucleotides are TGCAGTGCTAGATCAGGGCGTAAGGAGACCCAGTACTTC. Translation: CSARSGRKETQYF.

This clonotype appeared many times. V gene TRBV20-1 combines with J gene TRBJ2-7; D may be TRBD2 (5 bases). The ends were cut back, 6 bases at V and 0 bases at J, with 12 bases in the middle. The germline V gene has CDR1 DFQATT and CDR2 SNEGSKA (reference sequence). CDR3 size: 13 residues. CDR3 amino acids: CSATRRGSYEQYF. For the CDR3, the DNA is TGCAGTGCAACCCGACGGGGCTCCTACGAGCAGTACTTC.

This clonotype was detected ten times or more. The rearrangement uses TRBV20-1 and TRBJ2-4; a weak D match, TRBD2 (6 bases). The CDR3 consists of 11 residues. Trimming removed 5 bases from V and 13 bases from J, with 15 bases in between. Germline values: CDR1 DFQATT, CDR2 SNEGSKA (reference sequence). The CDR3 nucleotides read TGCAGTGCTGGGGCTGACAGCGGGCAGTACTTC. It codes for CSAGADSGQYF.

V usage is TRBV11-3 and J usage is TRBJ2-5; 7 nucleotides line up with TRBD2. Germline V gene sequence: CDR1 SGHNT, CDR2 YENEEA. CDR3 size: 15 residues. J lost 0 bases, V lost 2 bases, and 3 bases had no gene match. CDR3 protein: CASSLPRGNQETQYF. The CDR3 DNA sequence: TGTGCCAGCAGCTTACCGCGGGGGAACCAAGAGACCCAGTACTTC.

In its sample, this clonotype was seen a few times. The V call is TRBV15, the J call TRBJ2-1, with no clear D. Germline V gene data show CDR1 as LNHNV and CDR2 as YYDKDF (reference sequence). V dropped 6 bases and J dropped 3 bases, with 3 bases sitting between them. CDR3 length: 11 residues. The CDR3 region has the DNA TGTGCCACCAGGGGCTACAATGAGCAGTTCTTC. This sequence encodes CATRGYNEQFF.

The chain couples TRBV20-1 to TRBJ2-3; 15 positions match TRBD2. The length of the CDR3 is 17 residues. Germline V gives CDR1 DFQATT, CDR2 SNEGSKA (reference sequence). V was clipped by 1 base and J by 4 bases; unmatched bases: 6. For the CDR3, the DNA is TGCAGTGCTAGAGCTCCTGGACTAGCGGGAGGGCCAGATACGCAGTATTTT. Protein: CSARAPGLAGGPDTQYF.

This clonotype was counted ten times or more. The V and J genes are TRBV20-1 and TRBJ2-7, with D unclear. The CDR3 consists of 11 residues. Trimming shortened V by 1 base and J by 6 bases, and 7 bases separated the two germline ends. Germline V lookup: CDR1 DFQATT, CDR2 SNEGSKA (reference sequence). CDR3 region: CSARVRGEQYF. CDR3 DNA sequence: TGCAGTGCTAGAGTGAGAGGCGAGCAGTACTTC.

This clonotype was detected ten times or more. The genes are TRBV11-2 and TRBJ1-2, with D tentatively TRBD1 (6 bases). V was shortened by 5 bases and J by 3 bases, with 16 bases between the two germline ends. This CDR3 has 15 residues. CDR1 SGHAT and CDR2 FQNNGV come from the germline V gene. CDR3 DNA: TGTGCCAGCAGCCCCCGGGACAAGGTCGACTATGGCTACACCTTC. It codes for CASSPRDKVDYGYTF.